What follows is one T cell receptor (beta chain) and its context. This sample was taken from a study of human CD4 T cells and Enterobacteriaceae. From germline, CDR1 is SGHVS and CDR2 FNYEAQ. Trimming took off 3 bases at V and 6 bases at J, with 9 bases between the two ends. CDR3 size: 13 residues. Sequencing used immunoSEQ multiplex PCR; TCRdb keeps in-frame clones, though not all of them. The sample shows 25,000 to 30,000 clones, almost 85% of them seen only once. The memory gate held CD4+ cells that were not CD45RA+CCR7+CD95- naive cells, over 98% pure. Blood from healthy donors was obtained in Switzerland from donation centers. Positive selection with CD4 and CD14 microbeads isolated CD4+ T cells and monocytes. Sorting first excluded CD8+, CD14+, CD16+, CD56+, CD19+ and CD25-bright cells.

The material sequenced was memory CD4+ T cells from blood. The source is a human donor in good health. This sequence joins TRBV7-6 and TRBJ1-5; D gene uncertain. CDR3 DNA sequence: TGTGCCAGCAGCTTGGGCAGAGGTCAGCCCCAGCATTTT. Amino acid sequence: CASSLGRGQPQHF.